The rows below give T cell receptor beta chains drawn from one sample of a study of T cell changes during pregnancy in multiple sclerosis. TCRdb keeps only in-frame clones here, not all; method: immunoSEQ multiplex PCR. The table lists some 37,000 clones, over 80% of them singletons. The sequenced sample consisted of PBMCs (not recorded whether the cells were cultured). Receptors were obtained from a female donor with multiple sclerosis, enrolled in a pregnancy study. The CDR3 runs from the conserved cysteine through the conserved F or W. A D gene is named only where the DNA matches it firmly. The size of a clone is reported for some rows only, either as once, few or many, or as a class for expanded clones.

clone_size j_call v_call d_call cdr3_nt cdr3_aa
NA TRBJ1-4 TRBV9 NA TGTGCCAGCAGCGTAGTCCTTTTTCCAACTAATGAAAAACTGTTTTTT CASSVVLFPTNEKLFF
NA TRBJ1-2 TRBV19 NA TGTGCCAGTAGTATTGACCCGTCCTATGGCTACACCTTC CASSIDPSYGYTF
NA TRBJ2-5 TRBV27 NA TGTGCCAGCAGTTTCAGCGCGAGGGAAGGGGAGACCCAGTACTTC CASSFSAREGETQYF
once TRBJ2-2 TRBV27 TRBD1 TGTGCCAGCAGTCTGACAGGGTGGAGAACCGGGGAGCTGTTTTTT CASSLTGWRTGELFF
NA TRBJ1-2 TRBV14 TRBD1 TGTGCCAGCAGCCAAGATGGCAGGGGGTTACATGGCTACACCTTC CASSQDGRGLHGYTF
NA TRBJ2-3 TRBV7-2 NA TGTGCCAGCAGCTTTACCGGGGGCACAGATACGCAGTATTTT CASSFTGGTDTQYF
NA TRBJ2-1 TRBV5-4 TRBD2 TGTGCCAGCAGCTCCGGCCTAGCGGTCAATGAGCAGTTCTTC CASSSGLAVNEQFF
NA TRBJ2-7 TRBV19 NA TGTGCCAGTAGTATCGATTTTTCCTACGAGCAGTACTTC CASSIDFSYEQYF
NA TRBJ1-2 TRBV13 NA TGTGCCAGCAGCCCCACCCAAGGGGGACGTGGCTACACCTTC CASSPTQGGRGYTF
NA TRBJ2-1 TRBV7-2 TRBD2 TGTGCCAGCAGCTTAGACGGGAGGGGAACCTACAATGAGCAGTTCTTC CASSLDGRGTYNEQFF
NA TRBJ2-5 TRBV7-2 NA TGTGCCAGCAGCCCAGACACGGGGGAGACCCAGTACTTC CASSPDTGETQYF
NA TRBJ2-7 TRBV28 NA TGTGCCAGCAGTACGGGCCTACTGCACTTC CASSTGLLHF
NA TRBJ1-4 TRBV30 NA TGTGCCTGGAGTGTAGGTAGCACTAATGAAAAACTGTTTTTT CAWSVGSTNEKLFF
NA TRBJ1-1 TRBV7-3 TRBD1 TGTGCCAGCAGCCCTCCGGGGACAGGGTATGCTTTCTTT CASSPPGTGYAFF
NA TRBJ1-2 TRBV28 NA TGTGCCAGCAGTTTCATCTCAGAAATAACTTATGGCTACACCTTC CASSFISEITYGYTF
once TRBJ1-2 TRBV18 NA TGTGCCAGCTCACCAGGGAGTTCCTATGGCTACACCTTC CASSPGSSYGYTF
NA TRBJ2-3 TRBV27 TRBD2 TGTGCCAGCAGTTTACGAGGGAGGGCCTCAGATACGCAGTATTTT CASSLRGRASDTQYF
NA TRBJ1-5 TRBV7-9 NA TGTGCCAGCAGTCCCCTTGCGGATCAGCCCCAGCATTTT CASSPLADQPQHF
NA TRBJ1-2 TRBV5-6 TRBD1 TGTGCCAGCAGCTCATCCAGGGGGCATGGCTACACCTTC CASSSSRGHGYTF
NA TRBJ2-3 TRBV19 NA TGTGCCAGTAGTCCTCGGGACTTGTCCCTGGATACGCAGTATTTT CASSPRDLSLDTQYF
NA TRBJ1-5 TRBV6-6 TRBD1 TGTGCCAGCAGTGTACAGGGGGATCAGCCCCAGCATTTT CASSVQGDQPQHF
NA TRBJ2-5 TRBV5-1 NA TGCGCCAGCAGCCCCGTTCAGGAACTCGCCCAAGAGACCCAGTACTTC CASSPVQELAQETQYF
NA TRBJ2-2 TRBV18 NA TGTGCCAGCTCTCAAACAGAAAACACCGGGGAGCTGTTTTTT CASSQTENTGELFF
NA TRBJ1-1 TRBV11-2 TRBD1 TGTGCCAGCAGCATCACGACAGGGAGGACTGAAGCTTTCTTT CASSITTGRTEAFF
once TRBJ1-5 TRBV28 TRBD1 TGTGCCAGCAGGCTGGGACAGGTCCCAAATCAGCCCCAGCATTTT CASRLGQVPNQPQHF
NA TRBJ2-5 TRBV18 NA TGTGCCAGCTCACCTGCCGGTCGTGGTAAAGAGACCCAGTACTTC CASSPAGRGKETQYF
NA TRBJ1-1 TRBV12-5 NA TGTGCTAGTGGTCAAGGACGGAACACTGAAGCTTTCTTT CASGQGRNTEAFF
NA TRBJ1-2 TRBV2 NA TGTGCCAGCAGAGAGTCCAGCTATGGCTACACCTTC CASRESSYGYTF
NA TRBJ1-3 TRBV28 TRBD1 TGTGCCAGCAGTCCCGGACAGGGTGTTGCTAGCTCTGGAAACACCATATATTTT CASSPGQGVASSGNTIYF
NA TRBJ2-7 TRBV5-4 NA TGTGCCAGCAGCACCGGAGTGGGGACAAGCGAGCAGTACTTC CASSTGVGTSEQYF
NA TRBJ2-5 TRBV7-9 TRBD1 TGTGCCAGCAGCTTAAGAGGCTTGGCAGGGGGAGAGACCCAGTACTTC CASSLRGLAGGETQYF
NA TRBJ2-7 TRBV6-6 NA TGTGCCAGCAGTACAGACTTACCCTACGAGCAGTACTTC CASSTDLPYEQYF
NA TRBJ1-2 TRBV5-1 NA TGCGCCAGCAGCTTGGTGGGGTTGAGTGGCTACACCTTC CASSLVGLSGYTF
NA TRBJ2-2 TRBV10-3 NA TGTGCCATCAGTGGGCGGAGCTTCTCGAACACCGGGGAGCTGTTTTTT CAISGRSFSNTGELFF
NA TRBJ2-7 TRBV6-6 NA TGTGCCAGCACGGGTAGCTCCTACGAGCAGTACTTC CASTGSSYEQYF
NA TRBJ1-1 TRBV30 NA TGTGCCTGGAGTGTTGTGGGTATGAACACTGAAGCTTTCTTT CAWSVVGMNTEAFF
NA TRBJ2-4 TRBV23-1 NA TGCGCCAGCAGTCGTCCAGATTGGAGGGGAAACATTCAGTACTTC CASSRPDWRGNIQYF
NA TRBJ1-5 TRBV6-1 NA TGTGCCAGCAGGGAAGGGGAGCGTCAGCCCCAGCATTTT CASREGERQPQHF
NA TRBJ1-1 TRBV23-1 TRBD1 TGCGCCAGCAGTCGCGACAGGGAGAACACTGAAGCTTTCTTT CASSRDRENTEAFF
NA TRBJ1-1 TRBV7-9 NA TGTGCCAGCAGCTTAGGGGGTGAGAACACTGAAGCTTTCTTT CASSLGGENTEAFF
NA TRBJ2-5 TRBV7-9 NA TGTGCCAGCAGCCCTCCCAGGGTGGTAGAGACCCAGTACTTC CASSPPRVVETQYF
NA TRBJ2-2 TRBV5-6 TRBD2 TGTGCCAGCAGCTTTCCACTAGCGGGAGCCGGGGAGCTGTTTTTT CASSFPLAGAGELFF
NA TRBJ2-5 TRBV5-1 TRBD2 TGCGCCAGCAGCTTGTATGCTAGCGGGAGATGGGAGACCCAGTACTTC CASSLYASGRWETQYF